This TCR beta chain was documented in a study of blood T cell repertoires in COVID-19. The wider study: Both acute and convalescent COVID-19 samples were obtained from the United States, Italy and Spain. PBMCs, B-cell-depleted T cells, or T cells were the source of the cDNA or gDNA that made up the material.

Germline V lookup: CDR1 LNHNV, CDR2 YYDKDF (reference sequence). This CDR3 is built from 14 residues. After removal of 6 bases from V and 1 base from J, the junction contained 5 bases not matched to a gene. Original data processing: Amplifying reference gene primers gave estimates of nucleated cell counts. Clones were read by immunoSEQ multiplex PCR, and TCRdb kept only the in-frame ones, dropping some. The V and J calls and clone size come from that table; D and trimming were worked out from the DNA. Of some 80,000 clones listed, roughly 91% are singletons. Material: peripheral blood. The TCR originated in a human donor in a cohort sampled during active COVID-19. This sequence joins TRBV15 and TRBJ2-7; 8 positions match TRBD2. CDR3 coding DNA: TGTGCCACCAGACGGGAGGGGGGGTCCTACGAGCAGTACTTC. This gives the protein CATRREGGSYEQYF.